This T cell receptor beta chain was sequenced in a study of technical replicates of blood from a handful of donors. Assay used: immunoSEQ multiplex PCR; TCRdb lists only in-frame clones, some missing. The sample yields 90,000 or so clones, approximately 95% seen once. This TCR derives from a human donor in good health. The sequenced material came from T cells isolated from PBMCs.

CDR3: CASAGVTDTQYF. DNA for the CDR3: TGTGCCAGCGCGGGGGTAACAGATACGCAGTATTTT. The chain couples TRBV2 to TRBJ2-3, with 7 bases fitting TRBD2. The CDR3 loop spans 12 amino acids. CDR1 and CDR2 (germline): SNHLY, FYNNEI. V shed 8 bases, J shed 3 bases, and the junction held 2 bases outside the gene matches.